This T cell receptor (beta chain) originates from a study of early T cells in non-severe SARS-CoV-2 infection (dated by TCRdb to about 2021). The study in broad terms: Bulk RNA from unsorted whole blood was used for TCR sequencing, so alpha and beta chains could not be paired. Study-level results and caveats: Matching against VDJdb was skewed toward anti-spike CD8 responses, likely underestimated virus-specific expansions, and missed private and CD4 specificities.

This was a case-control study nested in a cohort of healthcare workers in London, UK, who had nasopharyngeal swab PCR tests and blood samples taken every week. Healthcare workers were recruited between 23 and 31 March 2020, during the week of the UK lockdown, and were followed weekly for up to about 15 weeks. To prepare the library, 5' RACE was applied. Sequencing relied on a NextSeq 500. Unique molecular identifiers were attached to individual cDNA molecules in the TCR library protocol so that sequencing error and PCR bias could be corrected. Both TCR alpha and beta chains were sequenced, and tight co-correlation was observed between alpha and beta sequence abundances in each sample. Under the source paper's analysis protocol: Decombinator V4 was used to annotate the V gene, J gene and CDR3 of the TCR sequences. Expanded TCRs were defined as changing significantly between any two time points under a Poisson model with p below 0.0001. TCR abundances were normalised to the total number of TCRs sequenced per sample and expressed as counts per million. VDJdb, accessed 1 November 2021, was searched for CMV, EBV and SARS-CoV-2 annotated TCRs, excluding TCRs annotated for multiple antigens. TCRdb applied fastp at Q25 and MiXCR to the public reads, then kept only in-frame beta chains. Identical CDR3 proteins give one entry, which carries the most common genes and DNA. TCRdb, not the authors, supplied the V and J calls. This sample is represented by over 30,000 distinct CDR3 sequences; approximately 6% of them were singletons. Jointly, the top ten make up 7.5% to 8% of the sample.

The sample holds many counts of this clonotype. Its specific antigen is unknown. No per-base quality is available; no much larger clone lies one base away. The material sequenced was whole blood. The TCR sequence derives from an adult who was a healthcare worker with PCR-confirmed SARS-CoV-2 infection or an uninfected control (not recorded which).

The bases read TGTGCCAGCAGCTTGAGCTCTGGAAACACCATATATTTT. This is translated as CASSLSSGNTIYF. The chain is assembled from TRBV11-2 and TRBJ1-3; too little of a D gene remains to name it. As encoded in the germline V gene, CDR1 is SGHAT while CDR2 is FQNNGV. There are 13 amino acids in the CDR3, from cysteine to phenylalanine inclusive. Only CDR3 DNA remains: 39 bases, in frame from the first base. Between the V and J ends, shortened by 3 bases and 0 bases respectively, the junction contains 3 bases. Supplemented by the reference TRBV11-2 and TRBJ1-3 proteins around the CDR3, the complete variable domain is EAGVAQSPRYKIIEKRQSVAFWCNPISGHATLYWYQQILGQGPKLLIQFQNNGVVDDSQLPKDRFSAERLKGVDSTLKIQPAKLEDSAVYLCASSLSSGNTIYFGEGSWLTVV.